What follows are 4 T cell receptor beta chains derived from one specimen sequenced in a study of Graves' ophthalmopathy and Graves' hyperthyroidism. The study amplified TCR beta CDR3 regions using RNA transcripts. The first round was an RT-PCR with HTBI primers, and the second round was a multiplex PCR. TCRdb reanalysed the multiplex PCR reads using MiXCR and keeps one entry per CDR3 protein. The sample has approximately 700,000 distinct CDR3 sequences, approximately 39% seen once; the top ten hold 2.5% to 3.5%. Sequencing was performed on peripheral blood. The receptors come from an adult man with Graves' ophthalmopathy.

The chain is built from TRBV29-1 and TRBJ1-5; perhaps TRBD1 as D (5 bases). Trimming left V 3 bases short and J 7 bases short, with 13 bases between. The length of the CDR3 is 13 residues. Germline V CDR1 and CDR2: SQVTM, ANQGSEA. Written as DNA, the CDR3 is TGCAGCGTTGATGGGGGGGGAGCACAGCCCCAGCATTTT. Its translation: CSVDGGGAQPQHF.

At least ten counts were recorded for this clonotype. The chain links TRBV29-1 to TRBJ1-2, with 7 bases aligning to TRBD1. CDR3 length: 15 amino acids. With 1 base clipped from V and 3 bases from J, the junction kept 8 bases outside the gene matches. Germline V gene sequence: CDR1 SQVTM, CDR2 ANQGSEA. CDR3 nucleotide sequence: TGCAGCGTTGAAGGGGACAGCAACCCCTACTATGGCTACACCTTC. Translated, it gives CSVEGDSNPYYGYTF.

This clonotype was picked up many times. This sequence joins TRBV14 and TRBJ2-7; the D gene is possibly TRBD2 (6 bases). This CDR3 spans 13 amino acids. Germline CDR1 SGHDN, CDR2 FVKESK. Trimming cost V 6 bases and J 6 bases, with 15 bases left between them. In nucleotides, the CDR3 is TGTGCCAGCAGTCCCCCCGGGAGAAGCGAGCAGTACTTC. Protein: CASSPPGRSEQYF.

This chain uses TRBV7-6 with TRBJ2-7; D is perhaps TRBD2 (5 bases). The CDR3 has 18 amino acids. The V end was cut by 1 base, the J end by 0 bases, with 19 bases between. Germline V lookup: CDR1 SGHVS, CDR2 FNYEAQ. CDR3 coding DNA: TGTGCCAGCAGCTTAGACCCTAGCAGTTACGGAATCTCCTACGAGCAGTACTTC. Translation: CASSLDPSSYGISYEQYF.